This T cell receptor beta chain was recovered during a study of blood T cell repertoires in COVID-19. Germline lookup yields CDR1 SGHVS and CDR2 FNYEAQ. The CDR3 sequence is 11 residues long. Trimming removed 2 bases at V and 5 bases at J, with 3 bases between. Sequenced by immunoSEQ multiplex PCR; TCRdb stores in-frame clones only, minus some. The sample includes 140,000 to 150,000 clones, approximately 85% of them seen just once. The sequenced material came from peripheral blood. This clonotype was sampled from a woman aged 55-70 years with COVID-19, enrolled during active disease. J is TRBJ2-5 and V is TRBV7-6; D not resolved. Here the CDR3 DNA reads TGTGCCAGCAGCTTATATGAGACCCAGTACTTC. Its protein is CASSLYETQYF.